This T cell receptor beta chain is drawn from a study of blood T cells in healthy people across ages. Trimming pared 5 bases from V and 10 bases from J, leaving 11 bases between. The germline gives CDR1 MNHEY, CDR2 SVGEGT. This CDR3 contains 11 residues. The authors ran a second PCR of roughly 6 to 12 cycles using a sample-barcoded 5' primer and a J-beta primer mix. MiXCR was run by TCRdb on the 5' RACE reads, yielding one entry per CDR3 protein. The table has under 2,000,000 distinct CDR3 sequences, 49% seen once. The chain carries TRBV6-2 or TRBV6-3 and TRBJ1-1; unclear D gene. The TCR comes from a woman aged 40 to 49 in good health. The sample was blood. The CDR3 DNA reads TGTGCCAGCAGTCACGGGCGTCGAGCTTTCTTT. Protein product: CASSHGRRAFF.